The entry below describes one T cell receptor (beta chain). The sample belongs to a study of blood T cells in healthy people across ages. Germline V gene lookup returns CDR1 DFQATT and CDR2 SNEGSKA (reference sequence). CDR3 length: 14 residues. The V and J ends lost 5 bases and 9 bases respectively, with 21 bases between them. The authors ran a second PCR of about 6 to 11 cycles using a sample-barcoded 5' primer and a J-beta primer mix. TCRdb recomputed calls from the 5' RACE reads with MiXCR, one row per CDR3 protein. Of over 1,300,000 distinct CDR3 sequences in the sample, 59% were seen once. No fewer than 7 million PBMCs went into each sample.

The TCR was taken from a man aged 18 to 30 in good health. Sequencing used blood. V gene TRBV20-1 combines with J gene TRBJ2-3; tentatively, D is TRBD1 or TRBD2 (5 bases each). The CDR3 here is CSAWYGTQGETQYF. In nucleotides, the CDR3 is TGCAGTGCTTGGTATGGGACCCAGGGAGAGACGCAGTATTTT.